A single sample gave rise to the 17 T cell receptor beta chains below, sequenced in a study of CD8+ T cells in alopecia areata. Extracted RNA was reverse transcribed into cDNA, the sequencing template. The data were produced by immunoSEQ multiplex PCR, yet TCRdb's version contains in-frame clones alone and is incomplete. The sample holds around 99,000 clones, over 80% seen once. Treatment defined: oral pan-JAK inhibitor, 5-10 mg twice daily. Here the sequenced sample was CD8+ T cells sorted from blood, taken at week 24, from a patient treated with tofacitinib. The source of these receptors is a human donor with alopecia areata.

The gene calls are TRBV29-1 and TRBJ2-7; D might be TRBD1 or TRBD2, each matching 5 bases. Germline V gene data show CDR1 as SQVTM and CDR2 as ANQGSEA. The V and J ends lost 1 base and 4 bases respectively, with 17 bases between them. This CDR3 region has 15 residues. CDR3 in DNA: TGCAGCGTTGAAGGTGGTTGGGGCAGGGAGTACGAGCAGTACTTC. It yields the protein CSVEGGWGREYEQYF.

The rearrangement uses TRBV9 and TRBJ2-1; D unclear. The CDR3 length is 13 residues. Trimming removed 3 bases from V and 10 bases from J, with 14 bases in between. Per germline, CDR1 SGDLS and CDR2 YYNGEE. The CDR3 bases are TGTGCCAGCAGCGCAAACTCGGTGGGAGAGCAGTTCTTC. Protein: CASSANSVGEQFF.

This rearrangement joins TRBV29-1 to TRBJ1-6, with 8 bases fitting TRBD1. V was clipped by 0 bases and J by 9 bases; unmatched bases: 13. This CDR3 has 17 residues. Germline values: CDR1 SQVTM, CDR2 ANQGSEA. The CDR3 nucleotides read TGCAGCGTTGAAGATTGGAGCAGGGGGCGTTTGTTTTCACCCCTCCACTTT. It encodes CSVEDWSRGRLFSPLHF.

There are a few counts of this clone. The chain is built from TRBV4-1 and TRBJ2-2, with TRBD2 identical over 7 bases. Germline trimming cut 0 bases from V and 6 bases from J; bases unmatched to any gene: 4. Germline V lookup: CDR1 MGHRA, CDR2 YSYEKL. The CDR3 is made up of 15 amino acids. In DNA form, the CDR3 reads TGCGCCAGCAGCCAAGATTATGCGGGGGCCGGGGAGCTGTTTTTT. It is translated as CASSQDYAGAGELFF.

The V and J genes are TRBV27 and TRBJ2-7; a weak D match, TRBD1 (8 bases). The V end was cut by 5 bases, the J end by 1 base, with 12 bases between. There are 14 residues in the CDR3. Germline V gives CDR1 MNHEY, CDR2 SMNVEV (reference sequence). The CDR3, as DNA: TGTGCCAGCAGTCAACAGGGGGGGTCCTACGAGCAGTACTTC. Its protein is CASSQQGGSYEQYF.

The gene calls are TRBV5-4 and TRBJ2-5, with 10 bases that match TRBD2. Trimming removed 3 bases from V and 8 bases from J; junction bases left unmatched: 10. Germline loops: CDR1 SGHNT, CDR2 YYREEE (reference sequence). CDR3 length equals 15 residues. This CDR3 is CASSSGTSAYDTQYF. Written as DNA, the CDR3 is TGTGCCAGCAGCTCGGGGACTAGCGCCTATGATACCCAGTACTTC.

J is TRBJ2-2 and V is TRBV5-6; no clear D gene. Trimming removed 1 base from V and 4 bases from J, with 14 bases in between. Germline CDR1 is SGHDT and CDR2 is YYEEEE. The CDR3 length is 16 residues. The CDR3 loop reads CASSLSSDAFTGELFF. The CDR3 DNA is TGTGCCAGCAGCTTGTCGTCGGATGCATTCACCGGGGAGCTGTTTTTT.

This chain's CDR3 is CASSQTPNTEAFF. In nucleotides, the CDR3 is TGTGCCAGCAGCCAGACACCGAACACTGAAGCTTTCTTT. The V gene is TRBV7-6, the J gene TRBJ1-1; D call uncertain. The CDR3 runs to 13 residues. V gave up 5 bases and J gave up 1 base, with 8 bases separating them. CDR1 and CDR2 from the germline V gene are SGHVS and FNYEAQ.

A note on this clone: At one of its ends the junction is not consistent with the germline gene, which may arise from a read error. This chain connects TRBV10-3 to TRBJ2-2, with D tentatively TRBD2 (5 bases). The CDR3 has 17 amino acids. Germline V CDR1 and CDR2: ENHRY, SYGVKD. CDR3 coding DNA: TGTGCCAGCAGTCGGGGAACCGGGTCAGAGAACGTCGGGGAGCTGTTTTTT. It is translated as CASSRGTGSENVGELFF.

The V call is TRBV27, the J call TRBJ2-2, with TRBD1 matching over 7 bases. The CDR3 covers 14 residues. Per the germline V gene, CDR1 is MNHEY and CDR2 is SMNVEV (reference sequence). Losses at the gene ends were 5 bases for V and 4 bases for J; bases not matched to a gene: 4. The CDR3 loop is CASSPGQTTGELFF. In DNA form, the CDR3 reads TGTGCCAGCAGTCCGGGACAGACCACCGGGGAGCTGTTTTTT.

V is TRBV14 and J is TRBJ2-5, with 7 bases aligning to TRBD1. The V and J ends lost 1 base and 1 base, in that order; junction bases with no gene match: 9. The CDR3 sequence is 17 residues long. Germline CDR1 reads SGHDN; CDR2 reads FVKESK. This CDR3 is CASSQADLGTAQETQYF. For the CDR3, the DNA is TGTGCCAGCAGCCAAGCTGATTTAGGGACAGCCCAAGAGACCCAGTACTTC.

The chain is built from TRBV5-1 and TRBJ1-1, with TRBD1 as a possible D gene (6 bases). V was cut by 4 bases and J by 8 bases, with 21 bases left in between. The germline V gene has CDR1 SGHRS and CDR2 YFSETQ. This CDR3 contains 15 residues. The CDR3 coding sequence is TGCGCCAGCAGCCCCTGGGGGGGGCCTAGTCGGGAAGCTTTCTTT. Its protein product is CASSPWGGPSREAFF. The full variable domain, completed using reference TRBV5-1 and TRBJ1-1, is KAGVTQTPRYLIKTRGQQVTLSCSPISGHRSVSWYQQTPGQGLQFLFEYFSETQRNKGNFPGRFSGRQFSNSRSEMNVSTLELGDSALYLCASSPWGGPSREAFFGQGTRLTVV.

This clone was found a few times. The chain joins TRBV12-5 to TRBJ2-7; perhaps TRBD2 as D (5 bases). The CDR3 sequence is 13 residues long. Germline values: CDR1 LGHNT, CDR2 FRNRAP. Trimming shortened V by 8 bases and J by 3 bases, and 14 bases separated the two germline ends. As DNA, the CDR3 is TGTGCTAGTAGTGGAGGAAGATTCTACGAGCAGTACTTC. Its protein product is CASSGGRFYEQYF.

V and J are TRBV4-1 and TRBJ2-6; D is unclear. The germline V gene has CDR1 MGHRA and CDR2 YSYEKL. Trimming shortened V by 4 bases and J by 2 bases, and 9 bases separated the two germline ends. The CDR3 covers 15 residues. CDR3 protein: CASSPERPGANVLTF. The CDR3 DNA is TGCGCCAGCAGCCCGGAGAGGCCTGGGGCCAACGTCCTGACTTTC.

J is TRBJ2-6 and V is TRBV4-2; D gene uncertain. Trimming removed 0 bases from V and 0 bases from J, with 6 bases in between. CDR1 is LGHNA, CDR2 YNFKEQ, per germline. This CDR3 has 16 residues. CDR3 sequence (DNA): TGTGCCAGCAGCCAAGATAAATCCTCTGGGGCCAACGTCCTGACTTTC. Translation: CASSQDKSSGANVLTF.

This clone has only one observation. The CDR3 DNA follows: TGTGCCAGCAGCTCCCCGGGACTAGCGGATCACGAGCAGTACTTC. Its protein is CASSSPGLADHEQYF. This chain joins TRBV7-9 and TRBJ2-7; 11 bases align to TRBD2. Germline V gene data show CDR1 as SEHNR and CDR2 as FQNEAQ (reference sequence). V lost 4 bases, J lost 5 bases, and 7 bases stayed unmatched. CDR3 length equals 15 residues.

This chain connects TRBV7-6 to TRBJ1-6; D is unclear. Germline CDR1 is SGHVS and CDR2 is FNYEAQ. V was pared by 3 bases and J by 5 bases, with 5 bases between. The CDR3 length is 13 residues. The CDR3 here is CASSFKDNSPLHF. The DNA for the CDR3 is TGTGCCAGCAGCTTCAAGGATAATTCACCCCTCCACTTT.